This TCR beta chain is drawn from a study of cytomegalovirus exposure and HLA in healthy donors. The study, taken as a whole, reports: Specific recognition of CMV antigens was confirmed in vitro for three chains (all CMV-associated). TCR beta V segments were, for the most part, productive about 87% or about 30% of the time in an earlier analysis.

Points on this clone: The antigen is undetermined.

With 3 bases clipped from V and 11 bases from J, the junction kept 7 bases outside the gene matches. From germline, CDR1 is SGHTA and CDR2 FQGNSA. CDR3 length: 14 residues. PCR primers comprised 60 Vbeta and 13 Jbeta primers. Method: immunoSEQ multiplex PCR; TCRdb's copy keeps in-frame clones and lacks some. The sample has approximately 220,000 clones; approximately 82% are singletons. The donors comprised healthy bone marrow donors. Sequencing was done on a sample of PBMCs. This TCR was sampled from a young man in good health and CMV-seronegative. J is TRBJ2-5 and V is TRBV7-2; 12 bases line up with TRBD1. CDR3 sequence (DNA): TGTGCCAGCAGCTTGGGACAGGGGGCTGGGGAGCAGTACTTC. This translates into CASSLGQGAGEQYF. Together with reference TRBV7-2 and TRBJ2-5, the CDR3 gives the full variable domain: GAGVSQSPSNKVTEKGKDVELRCDPISGHTALYWYRQSLGQGLEFLIYFQGNSAPDKSGLPSDRFSAERTGGSVSTLTIQRTQQEDSAVYLCASSLGQGAGEQYFGPGTRLLVL.